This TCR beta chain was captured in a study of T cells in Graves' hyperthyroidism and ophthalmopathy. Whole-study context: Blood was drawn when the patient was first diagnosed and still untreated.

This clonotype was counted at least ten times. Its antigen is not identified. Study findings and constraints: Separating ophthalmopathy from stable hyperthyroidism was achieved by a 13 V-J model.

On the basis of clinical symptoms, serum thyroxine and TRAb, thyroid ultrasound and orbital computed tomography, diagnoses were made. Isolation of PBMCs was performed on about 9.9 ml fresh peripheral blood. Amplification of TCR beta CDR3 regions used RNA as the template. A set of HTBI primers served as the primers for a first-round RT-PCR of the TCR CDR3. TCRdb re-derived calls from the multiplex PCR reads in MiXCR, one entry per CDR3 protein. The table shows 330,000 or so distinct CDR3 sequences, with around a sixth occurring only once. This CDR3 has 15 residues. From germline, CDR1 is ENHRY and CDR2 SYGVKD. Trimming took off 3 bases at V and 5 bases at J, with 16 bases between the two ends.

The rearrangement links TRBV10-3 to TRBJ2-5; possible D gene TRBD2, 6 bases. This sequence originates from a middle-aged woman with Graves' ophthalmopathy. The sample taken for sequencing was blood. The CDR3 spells CAISDFGGAGETQYF. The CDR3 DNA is TGTGCCATCAGTGATTTCGGAGGGGCGGGGGAGACCCAGTACTTC.